Below, 25 T cell receptor beta chains from the same sample are listed, as sequenced in a study of spatial heterogeneity in lung cancer. Regarding time point: sample taken at primary tumor resection. Tumor, nontumor lung or frozen PBMC supplied whole RNA, sequenced without sorting. TCRdb passed the 5' RACE reads through MiXCR, listing each CDR3 protein once. The sample holds about 56,000 distinct CDR3 sequences, roughly 8% seen once. The sample in question was PBMCs, obtained at surgery. The receptor set was obtained from a female donor with early-stage non-small cell lung cancer.

The gene calls are TRBV18 and TRBJ1-1, with 10 bases identical to TRBD1. The germline V gene encodes CDR1 KGHSH and CDR2 LQKENI. The CDR3 sequence is 14 residues long. The V segment lost 6 bases and the J segment 4 bases; nucleotides outside the gene matches: 5. The CDR3 here is CASSRRDRGTEAFF. DNA of the CDR3: TGTGCCAGCTCTCGCCGGGACAGGGGCACTGAAGCTTTCTTT.

The genes are TRBV6-5 and TRBJ1-1; no firm D call. The CDR3 sequence is 14 residues long. V shed 4 bases and J shed 1 base, with 10 bases lying between them. Germline CDR1 is MNHEY and CDR2 is SVGAGI. The CDR3 DNA reads TGTGCCAGCAGTTGGACGGCCCAGAACACTGAAGCTTTCTTT. Translated: CASSWTAQNTEAFF.

This clonotype has ten or more counts. V is TRBV2 and J is TRBJ2-7; the D gene is possibly TRBD2 (5 bases). Germline V lookup: CDR1 SNHLY, CDR2 FYNNEI. CDR3 length: 13 residues. V lost 5 bases, J lost 3 bases, and 11 bases lay in between. The CDR3 DNA sequence: TGTGCCAGCAGTTCAGACTATCTCTACGAGCAGTACTTC. This sequence encodes CASSSDYLYEQYF.

The chain is built from TRBV28 and TRBJ1-1; D gene ambiguous. Germline V gene data show CDR1 as MDHEN and CDR2 as SYDVKM. The CDR3 is 12 amino acids. The V end was cut by 4 bases, the J end by 4 bases, with 7 bases between. CDR3 residues: CASSSPGTEAFF. In DNA form, the CDR3 reads TGTGCCAGCAGTTCCCCCGGCACTGAAGCTTTCTTT.

The table lists this clonotype with a few counts. The chain couples TRBV18 to TRBJ1-2; 10 bases map to TRBD1. CDR3 length: 14 residues. V lost 5 bases, J lost 4 bases, and 4 bases stayed unmatched. CDR1 and CDR2 from the germline V gene are KGHSH and LQKENI. DNA of the CDR3: TGTGCCAGCTCATCGGGACAGGGGAGCTATGGCTACACCTTC. It specifies CASSSGQGSYGYTF.

This clonotype has just a few counts. This sequence joins TRBV9 and TRBJ1-2, with no clear D. V lost 0 bases to trimming and J lost 3 bases, with 6 bases between them. The CDR3 has 13 residues. Germline CDR1 SGDLS, CDR2 YYNGEE. Here the CDR3 reads CASSVDSHYGYTF. The DNA for the CDR3 is TGTGCCAGCAGCGTAGACAGCCACTATGGCTACACCTTC.

This rearrangement joins TRBV20-1 to TRBJ1-1, with 7 bases fitting TRBD1. This CDR3 has 14 residues. Germline V gene data show CDR1 as DFQATT and CDR2 as SNEGSKA (reference sequence). Trimming removed 2 bases from V and 0 bases from J; junction bases left unmatched: 3. CDR3 bases: TGCAGTGCTAGAACAGGGGTTATGAACACTGAAGCTTTCTTT. It encodes CSARTGVMNTEAFF.

This clonotype came up a few times. V is TRBV6-1 and J is TRBJ2-7; D is possibly TRBD1 (6 bases). CDR3 length: 17 amino acids. Per the germline V gene, CDR1 is MNHNS and CDR2 is SASEGT. V was shortened by 3 bases and J by 0 bases, with 18 bases between the two germline ends. CDR3 in amino acids: CASSEAPPGQISYEQYF. CDR3 in DNA: TGTGCCAGCAGTGAGGCTCCCCCGGGACAAATCTCCTACGAGCAGTACTTC.

This clonotype has a handful of counts. The rearrangement links TRBV10-3 to TRBJ2-1, with 8 bases matching TRBD2. Germline V CDR1 and CDR2: ENHRY, SYGVKD. The CDR3 contains 13 residues. After removal of 6 bases from V and 7 bases from J, the junction contained 5 bases not matched to a gene. The CDR3 here is CAISPGLVNEQFF. As DNA, the CDR3 is TGTGCCATCAGCCCGGGACTAGTAAATGAGCAGTTCTTC.

This clonotype was observed a handful of times. This rearrangement joins TRBV6-1 to TRBJ2-3, with D maybe TRBD1 (5 bases). The CDR3 totals 12 residues. Germline CDR1 and CDR2: MNHNS and SASEGT. Trimming took 7 bases from V and 2 from J, leaving 7 bases between them. CDR3 sequence (DNA): TGTGCCAGCACCAGGGTCACAGATACGCAGTATTTT. It specifies CASTRVTDTQYF.

This clonotype was recorded a few times. V is TRBV5-1 and J is TRBJ2-1; D not resolved. Germline lookup yields CDR1 SGHRS and CDR2 YFSETQ. There are 15 residues in the CDR3. V lost 0 bases and J lost 8, with 15 bases in between. CDR3 in amino acids: CASSLETYPGHEQFF. As DNA, the CDR3 is TGCGCCAGCAGCTTGGAAACCTATCCCGGACATGAGCAGTTCTTC.

The sample holds a few counts of this clonotype. The CDR3 bases are TGCGCCAGCAGCCCAGGGACAGCCTACGAGCAGTACTTC. It specifies CASSPGTAYEQYF. The rearrangement uses TRBV10-1 and TRBJ2-7; 7 positions agree with TRBD1. The ends lost 6 bases at V and 2 bases at J; junction bases unmatched: 4. CDR3 length: 13 amino acids. Germline assignment: CDR1 WNHNN and CDR2 SYGVQD (reference sequence).

The chain couples TRBV5-1 to TRBJ2-5; D not certain. The germline V gene encodes CDR1 SGHRS and CDR2 YFSETQ. Trimming removed 0 bases at V and 6 bases at J, with 9 bases between. This CDR3 comprises 13 residues. This CDR3 reads CASSLEATQTQYF. For the CDR3, the DNA is TGCGCCAGCAGCTTGGAGGCAACGCAGACCCAGTACTTC.

The V gene is TRBV27, the J gene TRBJ1-6; a possible D gene is TRBD1 (6 bases). In germline, CDR1 is MNHEY, CDR2 SMNVEV (reference sequence). This CDR3 has 17 amino acids. The V and J ends lost 2 bases and 0 bases respectively, with 11 bases between them. This CDR3 is CASSLAGASSYNSPLHF. The DNA of the CDR3 is TGTGCCAGCAGTTTAGCAGGGGCGAGCTCCTATAATTCACCCCTCCACTTT.

The chain links TRBV5-1 to TRBJ2-7, with 10 nucleotides matching TRBD1. Germline V gene lookup returns CDR1 SGHRS and CDR2 YFSETQ. The CDR3 length is 14 residues. V was clipped by 6 bases and J by 3 bases; unmatched bases: 6. The CDR3 DNA follows: TGCGCCAGCACCGAGACAGGGGGCCTCTACGAGCAGTACTTC. Translated, it gives CASTETGGLYEQYF.

This clonotype was recorded at least ten times. The chain combines TRBV7-2 with TRBJ1-1; TRBD1 is a possible D gene (5 bases). This CDR3 is built from 15 residues. Between the trimmed V and J ends, which lost 5 bases and 0 bases, there was a span of 13 bases. Germline V gene data show CDR1 as SGHTA and CDR2 as FQGNSA. This chain's CDR3 is CASSPGGTVNTEAFF. DNA for the CDR3: TGTGCCAGCAGCCCAGGAGGGACGGTGAACACTGAAGCTTTCTTT.

J is TRBJ2-3 and V is TRBV7-9; 9 bases line up with TRBD1. V lost 5 bases, J lost 4 bases, and 7 bases stayed unmatched. CDR1 is SEHNR and CDR2 is FQNEAQ in the germline V gene (reference sequence). The CDR3 is made up of 15 amino acids. In nucleotides, the CDR3 is TGTGCCAGCAGCCGCCCACAGGGGGCTTCAGATACGCAGTATTTT. Residues: CASSRPQGASDTQYF.

Sample share makes this clonotype medium-sized. J is TRBJ2-1 and V is TRBV20-1, with D perhaps matching TRBD2 (5 bases). The V end was cut by 3 bases, the J end by 3 bases, with 12 bases between. This CDR3 contains 14 residues. The V gene's germline CDR1 is DFQATT and CDR2 SNEGSKA (reference sequence). For the CDR3, the DNA is TGCAGTGCTAGGGGCGCGGCGGGCTACAATGAGCAGTTCTTC. Translation: CSARGAAGYNEQFF.

This sequence joins TRBV29-1 and TRBJ2-1, with D possibly being TRBD1 (7 bases). CDR3 length: 13 amino acids. V gave up 4 bases and J gave up 7 bases, with 14 bases separating them. CDR1 is SQVTM and CDR2 is ANQGSEA in the germline V gene. As DNA, the CDR3 is TGCAGCGTTGCCCGCGGGACAGTTAATGAGCAGTTCTTC. Amino acid sequence: CSVARGTVNEQFF.

In its sample, this clonotype was seen many times. The gene calls are TRBV7-9 and TRBJ2-1; 9 bases fit TRBD1. The V segment lost 3 bases and the J segment 7 bases; nucleotides outside the gene matches: 7. This CDR3 contains 15 residues. The germline CDR1 and CDR2 sequences are SEHNR and FQNEAQ (reference sequence). Here the CDR3 DNA reads TGTGCCAGCAGCTTGGGAGGACAGGGGAAAAATGAGCAGTTCTTC. Translating it yields CASSLGGQGKNEQFF.

This clonotype was seen at least ten times. The genes are TRBV28 and TRBJ1-2, with D tentatively TRBD1 (5 bases). This CDR3 comprises 13 residues. V lost 5 bases and J 2 bases, leaving 9 bases between the germline ends. CDR1 is MDHEN and CDR2 is SYDVKM in the germline V gene. The CDR3 here is CASSPRQNYGYTF. Written as DNA, the CDR3 is TGTGCCAGCAGTCCTCGACAGAACTATGGCTACACCTTC.

The CDR3 DNA sequence: TGTGCCAGCAGCGTAGAAGGGGCCAGTCGGTATGGCTACACCTTC. Its translation is CASSVEGASRYGYTF. The V and J genes are TRBV9 and TRBJ1-2; D might be TRBD1 (5 bases). V was shortened by 0 bases and J by 5 bases, with 14 bases between the two germline ends. Germline CDR1 SGDLS, CDR2 YYNGEE. The CDR3 is 15 residues long.

The chain joins TRBV27 to TRBJ2-6; D is unresolved. Germline CDR1 MNHEY, CDR2 SMNVEV (reference sequence). V was cut by 4 bases and J by 1 base, with 8 bases left in between. The CDR3 has 15 amino acids. CDR3 residues: CASSSWGSGANVLTF. The CDR3, as DNA: TGTGCCAGCAGTTCTTGGGGATCTGGGGCCAACGTCCTGACTTTC.

There are many counts of this clonotype. The J gene is TRBJ2-4, the V gene TRBV7-9, with 9 bases lining up with TRBD1. The germline V gene has CDR1 SEHNR and CDR2 FQNEAQ (reference sequence). Trimming removed 4 bases from V and 5 bases from J; junction bases left unmatched: 3. CDR3 size: 14 residues. CDR3 amino acids: CASSSWTGENIQYF. In nucleotides, the CDR3 is TGTGCCAGCAGCTCATGGACAGGGGAAAACATTCAGTACTTC.

This clonotype showed up just a few times. The rearrangement links TRBV11-1 to TRBJ1-1; TRBD1 is a possible D gene (6 bases). V was clipped by 4 bases and J by 13 bases, with 25 bases between them. CDR1 is SGHAT, CDR2 FQDESV, per germline (reference sequence). The CDR3 extends over 15 amino acids. CDR3 coding DNA: TGTGCCAGCAGCTCCAGACAGGCTCCGACACTAGGTGGTTTCTTT. It specifies CASSSRQAPTLGGFF.